The 15 T cell receptor beta chains given below trace back to one sample, sequenced in a study of monozygotic twins with inflammatory bowel disease. TCRdb reanalyzed the 5' RACE reads, giving one entry per CDR3 protein sequence and no DNA. The specimen's table records tens of thousands of distinct CDR3 sequences. Specimen: blood. These receptor sequences come from a human donor with ulcerative colitis or Crohn's disease, or a healthy co-twin of an affected twin (not recorded which).

The CDR3 reads CASSFYPESFVEAFF. The genes are TRBV5-1 and TRBJ1-1; TCRdb lists TRBD1, though no DNA is available to test this call. CDR1 SGHRS and CDR2 YFSETQ come from the germline V gene. This CDR3 spans 15 amino acids. The full variable domain, rest sourced from reference TRBV5-1 and TRBJ1-1, is KAGVTQTPRYLIKTRGQQVTLSCSPISGHRSVSWYQQTPGQGLQFLFEYFSETQRNKGNFPGRFSGRQFSNSRSEMNVSTLELGDSALYLCASSFYPESFVEAFFGQGTRLTVV.

The V call is TRBV20-1, the J call TRBJ1-5; TCRdb picks TRBD1, but there is no DNA to check that call. This CDR3 has 13 residues. Germline lookup yields CDR1 DFQATT and CDR2 SNEGSKA (reference sequence). CDR3 protein: CSAIHLGGQPQHF.

CDR3 residues: CATSDFQTQETQYF. The V and J genes are TRBV24-1 and TRBJ2-5. The CDR3 totals 14 residues. Germline V CDR1 and CDR2: KGHDR, SFDVKD.

The V gene is TRBV5-1, the J gene TRBJ2-1; TCRdb reports TRBD2, a call that lacks DNA to check it against. Germline CDR1 and CDR2: SGHRS and YFSETQ. This CDR3 has 17 residues. The CDR3 here is CASSSSSGGTSYNEQFF. The variable domain in full, completed from reference TRBV5-1 and TRBJ2-1, reads KAGVTQTPRYLIKTRGQQVTLSCSPISGHRSVSWYQQTPGQGLQFLFEYFSETQRNKGNFPGRFSGRQFSNSRSEMNVSTLELGDSALYLCASSSSSGGTSYNEQFFGPGTRLTVL.

The rearrangement links TRBV7-2 to TRBJ1-2; absent DNA, TCRdb's TRBD1 call cannot be checked. Germline CDR1 and CDR2: SGHTA and FQGNSA. The CDR3 length is 16 residues. The CDR3 is CASSLVPSDNPYGYTF. Full variable domain (outside the CDR3, taken from reference TRBV7-2 and TRBJ1-2): GAGVSQSPSNKVTEKGKDVELRCDPISGHTALYWYRQSLGQGLEFLIYFQGNSAPDKSGLPSDRFSAERTGGSVSTLTIQRTQQEDSAVYLCASSLVPSDNPYGYTFGSGTRLTVV.

This sequence joins TRBV19 and TRBJ2-1; TCRdb's D call of TRBD1 is untestable without DNA. The CDR3 is made up of 16 amino acids. Germline V CDR1 and CDR2: LNHDA, SQIVND (reference sequence). CDR3 protein: CASSRSGGQYPREQFF.

This rearrangement joins TRBV20-1 to TRBJ2-3; TCRdb outputs TRBD2, but without DNA this stays unchecked. The CDR3 is 14 amino acids. In germline, CDR1 is DFQATT, CDR2 SNEGSKA (reference sequence). CDR3 loop: CSARGLAGTDTQYF.

J is TRBJ2-4 and V is TRBV18; there is no DNA to check the TCRdb D call of TRBD2. This CDR3 region has 13 residues. In germline, CDR1 is KGHSH, CDR2 LQKENI. The CDR3 protein is CASSGTRENIQYF.

The rearrangement links TRBV20-1 to TRBJ2-6. Per the germline V gene, CDR1 is DFQATT and CDR2 is SNEGSKA (reference sequence). The CDR3 is 15 amino acids. This CDR3 reads CSARDPAIGANVLTF.

The V gene is TRBV7-9, the J gene TRBJ1-4; TCRdb outputs TRBD1, but without DNA this stays unchecked. The CDR3 consists of 14 residues. The germline V gene has CDR1 SEHNR and CDR2 FQNEAQ (reference sequence). The CDR3 region is CASSLGRGNEKLFF.

The chain joins TRBV5-4 to TRBJ1-6; TCRdb outputs TRBD1, but without DNA this stays unchecked. The CDR3 totals 15 residues. Germline V CDR1 and CDR2: SGHNT, YYREEE (reference sequence). This CDR3 reads CASSPGGQIVSPLHF.

The J gene is TRBJ2-5, the V gene TRBV6-5. CDR1 MNHEY and CDR2 SVGAGI come from the germline V gene. The CDR3 loop spans 13 amino acids. CDR3 protein: CASSYSYQETQYF.

The rearrangement joins TRBV7-6 to TRBJ2-5; there is no DNA to check the TCRdb D call of TRBD1. There are 14 residues in the CDR3. The germline gives CDR1 SGHVS, CDR2 FNYEAQ. CDR3 region: CASSRRGHQETQYF.

The chain uses TRBV13 and TRBJ1-1. The CDR3 consists of 14 residues. Looked up from germline, CDR1 is PRHDT and CDR2 is FYEKMQ (reference sequence). The CDR3: CASSRGRPNTEAFF.

The J gene is TRBJ2-2, the V gene TRBV5-1; TCRdb's assignment of TRBD2 cannot be checked, as there is no DNA. This CDR3 has 15 residues. Germline CDR1 is SGHRS and CDR2 is YFSETQ. CDR3 protein: CASSQTSGFTGELFF.